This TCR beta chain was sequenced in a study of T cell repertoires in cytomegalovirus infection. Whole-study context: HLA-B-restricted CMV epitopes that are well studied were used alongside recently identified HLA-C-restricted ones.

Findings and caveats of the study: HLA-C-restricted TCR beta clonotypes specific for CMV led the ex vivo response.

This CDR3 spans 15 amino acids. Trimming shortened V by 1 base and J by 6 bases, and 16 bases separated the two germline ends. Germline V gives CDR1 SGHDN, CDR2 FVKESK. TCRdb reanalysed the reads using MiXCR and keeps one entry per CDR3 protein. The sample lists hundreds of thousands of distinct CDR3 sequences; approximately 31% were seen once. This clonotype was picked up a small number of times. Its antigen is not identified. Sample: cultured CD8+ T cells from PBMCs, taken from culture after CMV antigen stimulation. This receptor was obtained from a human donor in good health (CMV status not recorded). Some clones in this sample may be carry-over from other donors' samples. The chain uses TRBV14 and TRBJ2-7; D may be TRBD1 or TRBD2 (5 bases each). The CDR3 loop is CASSQGDPRQTEQYF. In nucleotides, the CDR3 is TGTGCCAGCAGCCAAGGGGACCCGAGACAGACCGAGCAGTACTTC.